This T cell receptor (beta chain) was identified during a study of OX40 agonist ivuxolimab in advanced cancers. As for the study in general: Patients enrolled in dose escalation were diagnosed with hepatocellular carcinoma, melanoma, renal cell or head and neck cancer.

Broader study findings: Clonal expansion was seen in CD4+ and CD8+ blood T cells by week 6 at 0.1 to 3.0 mg/kg.

TCRdb's table, derived via immunoSEQ multiplex PCR, lists solely in-frame clones and lacks some. This table has over 30,000 clones, around four fifths appearing once. The J segment lost 0 bases and the V segment lost 5 bases, leaving 9 bases of the junction unmatched. The germline V gene has CDR1 SGHAT and CDR2 FQNNGV. This CDR3 spans 16 amino acids. Note on this clone: The antigen is undetermined.

This sequence was found in an adult with an advanced solid tumor such as melanoma, head and neck, liver or kidney cancer. Sequences were derived from CD4+ or CD8+ T cells sorted from blood, sampled in a trial of the OX40 agonist ivuxolimab. The V and J genes are TRBV11-2 and TRBJ2-7, with 8 bases fitting TRBD1. CDR3 amino acids: CASSPYGQGDSYEQYF. Here the CDR3 DNA reads TGTGCCAGCAGCCCCTATGGACAGGGAGACTCCTACGAGCAGTACTTC.